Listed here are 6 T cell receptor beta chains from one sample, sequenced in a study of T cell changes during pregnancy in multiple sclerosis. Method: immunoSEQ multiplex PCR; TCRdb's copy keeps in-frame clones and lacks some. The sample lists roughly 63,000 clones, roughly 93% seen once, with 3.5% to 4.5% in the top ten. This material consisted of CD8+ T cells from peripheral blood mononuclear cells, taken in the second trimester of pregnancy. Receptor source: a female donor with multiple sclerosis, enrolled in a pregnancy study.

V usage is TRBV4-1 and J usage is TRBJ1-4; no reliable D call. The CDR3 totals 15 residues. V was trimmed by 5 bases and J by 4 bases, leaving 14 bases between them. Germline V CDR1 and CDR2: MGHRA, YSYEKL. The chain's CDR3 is CASSELGLSNEKLFF. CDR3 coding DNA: TGCGCCAGCAGCGAGTTGGGCCTCAGTAATGAAAAACTGTTTTTT.

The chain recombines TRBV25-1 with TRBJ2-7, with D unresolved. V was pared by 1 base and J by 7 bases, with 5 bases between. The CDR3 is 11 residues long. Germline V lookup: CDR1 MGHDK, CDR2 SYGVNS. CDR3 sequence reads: CASSEFREQYF. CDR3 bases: TGTGCCAGCAGTGAATTTCGGGAGCAGTACTTC.

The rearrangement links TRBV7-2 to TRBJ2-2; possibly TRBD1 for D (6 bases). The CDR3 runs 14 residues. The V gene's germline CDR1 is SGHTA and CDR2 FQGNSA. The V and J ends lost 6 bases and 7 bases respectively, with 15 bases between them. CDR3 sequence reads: CASSPGTGFGELFF. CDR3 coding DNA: TGTGCCAGCAGTCCCGGAACAGGGTTCGGGGAGCTGTTTTTT.

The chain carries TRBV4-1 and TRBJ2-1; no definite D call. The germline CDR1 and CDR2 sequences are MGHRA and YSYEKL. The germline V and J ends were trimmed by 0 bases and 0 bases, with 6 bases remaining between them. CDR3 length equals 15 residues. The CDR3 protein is CASSQESSSYNEQFF. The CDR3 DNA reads TGCGCCAGCAGCCAAGAGTCTAGCTCCTACAATGAGCAGTTCTTC.

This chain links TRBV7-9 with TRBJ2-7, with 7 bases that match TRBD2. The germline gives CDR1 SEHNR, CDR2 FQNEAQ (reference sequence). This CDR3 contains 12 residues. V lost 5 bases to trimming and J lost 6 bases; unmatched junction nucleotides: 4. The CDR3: CASSLRGVEQYF. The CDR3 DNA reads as TGTGCCAGCAGCCTACGGGGGGTCGAGCAGTACTTC.

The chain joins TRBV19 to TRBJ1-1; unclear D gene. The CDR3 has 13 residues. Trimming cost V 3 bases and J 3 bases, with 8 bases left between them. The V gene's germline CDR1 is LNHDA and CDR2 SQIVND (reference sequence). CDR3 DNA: TGTGCCAGTAGTATCTACCGAGACACTGAAGCTTTCTTT. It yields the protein CASSIYRDTEAFF.